This TCR beta chain was identified in a study of early T cells in non-severe SARS-CoV-2 infection. Study background: Bulk RNA from unsorted whole blood was sequenced; chains were unpaired.

This clonotype was seen ten or more times. The antigen remains unidentified. Unique molecular identifiers tagged individual cDNA molecules. TCRdb fed the 5' RACE reads into MiXCR, producing one record per CDR3 protein. The sample consists of 50,000 to 80,000 distinct CDR3 sequences, roughly 9% of them appearing once. Study findings and constraints: Matching with VDJdb favored anti-spike CD8 responses (missing private and CD4 specificities).

Germline loops: CDR1 LNHDA, CDR2 SQIVND (reference sequence). Trimming took 3 bases from V and 3 from J, leaving 12 bases between them. This CDR3 has 15 residues. The source was whole blood, collected at baseline. The J gene is TRBJ1-5, the V gene TRBV19; D is perhaps TRBD1 (5 bases). The TCR originated in an adult who was a healthcare worker with PCR-confirmed SARS-CoV-2 infection or an uninfected control (not recorded which). In nucleotides, the CDR3 is TGTGCCAGTAGTATGGGCAGGGCCTTCAATCAGCCCCAGCATTTT. Residues: CASSMGRAFNQPQHF.